The present T cell receptor (beta chain) was sequenced within a study of blood T cell repertoires in COVID-19. The repertoire was sequenced with immunoSEQ multiplex PCR; TCRdb's copy has only in-frame clones and lacks some. The sample shows more than 15,000 clones, around 90% of them seen only once. Germline V gene sequence: CDR1 SGHTA, CDR2 FQGNSA. V gave up 2 bases and J gave up 6 bases, with 19 bases separating them. This CDR3 is built from 16 residues. This clonotype was sampled from a man aged 45-65 years with active COVID-19. This chain joins TRBV7-2 and TRBJ1-2; perhaps TRBD1 as D (6 bases). The sample taken for sequencing was peripheral blood. As DNA, the CDR3 is TGTGCCAGCAGCTTATCGGGGGGCAATTTTGAAGATGGCTACACCTTC. This codes for CASSLSGGNFEDGYTF.